This TCR beta chain was found in a study of CD8 T cells in ankylosing spondylitis. Study observations and caveats: In peripheral blood, disease-linked CD8+ clones occurred at relatively low frequencies. Matched ankylosing spondylitis synovial fluid reportedly contained a significantly enriched population of disease-linked clones. Blood of patients with ankylosing spondylitis appeared to be characterized by a TCR beta motif of about 8 highly homologous variants.

About this clonotype itself: Its antigen remains unknown.

The length of the CDR3 is 15 residues. CDR1 and CDR2 (germline): DFQATT, SNEGSKA (reference sequence). V was shortened by 0 bases and J by 0 bases, with 9 bases between the two germline ends. Construction of TCR beta libraries was performed using quantitative 5'-RACE with molecular barcodes. Each CDR3 protein is one row after TCRdb ran MiXCR on the 5' RACE reads. Of fewer than 650,000 distinct CDR3 sequences listed, roughly 13% are singletons. Sequencing used blood, either unsorted or a sorted T cell fraction (not recorded which). The TCR was taken from a male donor with ankylosing spondylitis. The gene calls are TRBV20-1 and TRBJ1-5, with D possibly TRBD1 on 5 matching bases. CDR3 protein: CSARDWTLSNQPQHF. The DNA for the CDR3 is TGCAGTGCTAGAGATTGGACACTTAGCAATCAGCCCCAGCATTTT.